This T cell receptor (beta chain) was captured in a study of human T cells and chemical hapten exposure. Study in general: Mainly, slight library volume differences in the pool made TCR yields vary.

V dropped 6 bases and J dropped 5; count of bases not matched to a gene: 8. This CDR3 contains 15 residues. Using its own MiXCR run on the RACE reads, TCRdb lists one record per CDR3 protein. The sample gives around 92,000 distinct CDR3 sequences, 10% to 11% of which show up once; about 3% is in the top ten. Time point reported: pre-sensitization, week 0. Treatment: therapeutic diphenylcyclopropenone sensitization with weekly scalp DPC. The chain recombines TRBV12-3 or TRBV12-4 with TRBJ2-3; 10 positions agree with TRBD1. The material was whole blood, obtained in connection with sensitization to the hapten diphenylcyclopropenone (DPC). The TCR comes from a woman aged 55-75 years with alopecia areata. Some clones in this sample may be carry-over from other donors' samples. In DNA, the CDR3 is TGTGCCAGCAGGGCCGGGACAGGGGTCCTAGATACGCAGTATTTT. Translating it yields CASRAGTGVLDTQYF.